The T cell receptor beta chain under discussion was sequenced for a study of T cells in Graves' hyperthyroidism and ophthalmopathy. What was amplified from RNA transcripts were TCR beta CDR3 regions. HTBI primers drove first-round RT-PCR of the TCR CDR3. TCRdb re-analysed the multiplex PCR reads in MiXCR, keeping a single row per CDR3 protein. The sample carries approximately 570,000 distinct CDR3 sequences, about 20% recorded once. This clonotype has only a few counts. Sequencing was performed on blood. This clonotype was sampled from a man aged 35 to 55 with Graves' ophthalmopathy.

The CDR3 loop is CASSYSGTGLGNTIYF. CDR3 coding DNA: TGTGCCAGCAGTTACTCGGGGACAGGACTGGGAAACACCATATATTTT. The rearrangement links TRBV6-5 to TRBJ1-3; TRBD1 aligns across 8 bases. The V and J ends lost 0 bases and 4 bases, in that order; junction bases with no gene match: 5. This CDR3 is built from 16 residues. From germline, CDR1 is MNHEY and CDR2 SVGAGI.